The 23 T cell receptor beta chains given below trace back to one sample, sequenced in a study of vaccination and CD4 T cells after COVID-19. Noted treatment: roughly ten-day PBMC culture with coronavirus spike peptide pools or control peptides (ViraFEST assay). No cognate antigen is known for these TCRs. Cultured CD4+ T-cell DNA underwent Oncomine TCR Beta short-read sequencing. MiXCR was run by TCRdb on the PCR reads, yielding one entry per CDR3 protein. Altogether about 17,000 distinct CDR3 sequences are present, roughly half being singletons, with the ten largest covering around 15%. Sequencing was carried out using CD4+ T cells from blood, cultured in vitro. These receptors all come from a human donor who had recovered from COVID-19.

A few counts support this clonotype. The V call is TRBV7-8, the J call TRBJ1-2, with 9 bases identical to TRBD1. J gave up 2 bases and V 4 bases, and 14 bases lay outside the gene matches. The germline CDR1 and CDR2 sequences are SGHVS and FQNEAQ. The CDR3 contains 18 residues. The CDR3 region is CASSSLRLGGTGNYGYTF. The CDR3 DNA reads TGTGCCAGCAGCTCCTTAAGATTAGGGGGGACAGGGAACTATGGCTACACCTTC.

This sequence joins TRBV5-4 and TRBJ1-6; D is unclear. Germline lookup yields CDR1 SGHNT and CDR2 YYREEE (reference sequence). The CDR3 covers 14 residues. V lost 5 bases and J lost 5, with 11 bases in between. The chain's CDR3 is CASSRGLDNSPLHF. The CDR3 bases are TGTGCCAGCAGTCGAGGATTGGATAATTCACCCCTCCACTTT.

This clonotype has just one count. The chain has TRBV5-1 and TRBJ1-1; D not certain. Germline V lookup: CDR1 SGHRS, CDR2 YFSETQ. This CDR3 is built from 16 residues. V was pared by 0 bases and J by 1 base, with 13 bases between. CDR3 protein: CASSLVPQTQNTEAFF. CDR3 in DNA: TGCGCCAGCAGCTTGGTCCCCCAAACACAGAACACTGAAGCTTTCTTT.

This clonotype was counted once. The gene calls are TRBV28 and TRBJ1-2; the D is unclear. The CDR3 covers 13 residues. Trimming removed 5 bases from V and 4 bases from J, with 11 bases in between. The germline V gene encodes CDR1 MDHEN and CDR2 SYDVKM. CDR3 DNA sequence: TGTGCCAGCAGTCGACCCCCCGCCTATGGCTACACCTTC. It is translated as CASSRPPAYGYTF.

The chain recombines TRBV7-3 with TRBJ2-1; weak D call: TRBD1 (6 bases). Trimming shortened V by 5 bases and J by 2 bases, and 13 bases separated the two germline ends. Germline V gene lookup returns CDR1 SGHTA and CDR2 FQGTGA. The length of the CDR3 is 15 residues. CDR3 DNA: TGTGCCAGCAGCAACTCACAGGGAACCTACAATGAGCAGTTCTTC. This encodes CASSNSQGTYNEQFF.

This rearrangement joins TRBV20-1 to TRBJ1-4, with D maybe TRBD1 (5 bases). The V end lost 3 bases, the J end lost 13 bases, and 24 bases lay between the germline ends. CDR3 length: 15 residues. Looked up from germline, CDR1 is DFQATT and CDR2 is SNEGSKA (reference sequence). The DNA for the CDR3 is TGCAGTGCTAGGGTTTCGGGACTCCGGTTAGGGACACTGTTTTTT. Amino acids: CSARVSGLRLGTLFF.

This clonotype showed up just once. The CDR3 loop is CASSEYTSVYGYTF. The CDR3 DNA reads as TGTGCCAGCAGTGAATACACCTCCGTCTATGGCTACACCTTC. The genes are TRBV2 and TRBJ1-2; unclear D gene. Trimming took 2 bases from V and 4 from J, leaving 11 bases between them. This CDR3 comprises 14 residues. The germline CDR1 and CDR2 sequences are SNHLY and FYNNEI.

The genes are TRBV3-1 and TRBJ1-6; D remains ambiguous. The CDR3 is made up of 14 amino acids. With 1 base removed from V and 8 bases from J, the gap between germline ends came to 9 bases. Germline V CDR1 and CDR2: LGHDT, YNNKEL (reference sequence). Here the CDR3 reads CASSQASTDSPLHF. CDR3 sequence (DNA): TGTGCCAGCAGCCAAGCGTCCACGGATTCACCCCTCCACTTT.

The sample holds a few counts of this clonotype. Here the CDR3 reads CSVGTGGTDTQYF. The DNA for the CDR3 is TGCAGCGTTGGCACAGGGGGGACAGATACGCAGTATTTT. The gene calls are TRBV29-1 and TRBJ2-3, with TRBD1 identical over 8 bases. Germline assignment: CDR1 SQVTM and CDR2 ANQGSEA. With 4 bases clipped from V and 3 bases from J, the junction kept 3 bases outside the gene matches. There are 13 residues in the CDR3.

This clonotype was counted a few times. The chain couples TRBV6-5 to TRBJ1-2, with TRBD1 matching over 11 bases. The CDR3 contains 14 residues. J lost 4 bases, V lost 4 bases, and 2 bases had no gene match. Germline CDR1 is MNHEY and CDR2 is SVGAGI. CDR3 in DNA: TGTGCCAGCAGTTGGACAGGGGGCGCCTATGGCTACACCTTC. Its translation is CASSWTGGAYGYTF.

V gene TRBV14 combines with J gene TRBJ1-1; no firm D call. V lost 4 bases and J lost 4, with 10 bases in between. Germline lookup yields CDR1 SGHDN and CDR2 FVKESK. The CDR3 is made up of 13 amino acids. CDR3 in amino acids: CASSLGLITEAFF. CDR3 DNA: TGTGCCAGCAGCCTCGGACTGATCACTGAAGCTTTCTTT.

The chain uses TRBV11-1 and TRBJ1-2; D remains unclear. The CDR3 is made up of 17 amino acids. Trimming shortened V by 3 bases and J by 4 bases, and 21 bases separated the two germline ends. In germline, CDR1 is SGHAT, CDR2 FQDESV (reference sequence). As DNA, the CDR3 is TGTGCCAGCAGCTTGGACCCCGGGCAGCCGAACCCCTATGGCTACACCTTC. Translating it yields CASSLDPGQPNPYGYTF.

The chain joins TRBV9 to TRBJ2-3; D could derive from TRBD1 or TRBD2 (5 bases each). The length of the CDR3 is 16 residues. Germline CDR1 is SGDLS and CDR2 is YYNGEE. Deletions cut 3 bases from V and 0 bases from J, with 14 bases between. The CDR3 here is CASSAMGRVSTDTQYF. The DNA for the CDR3 is TGTGCCAGCAGCGCGATGGGGCGGGTTAGCACAGATACGCAGTATTTT.

This sequence joins TRBV5-1 and TRBJ1-1; possibly TRBD1 for D (5 bases). The CDR3 has 16 amino acids. Between the trimmed V and J ends, which lost 3 bases and 3 bases, there was a span of 18 bases. Per germline, CDR1 SGHRS and CDR2 YFSETQ. The CDR3: CASSSRGVLTDTEAFF. Written as DNA, the CDR3 is TGCGCCAGCAGCTCACGAGGGGTTCTCACAGACACTGAAGCTTTCTTT.

The V gene is TRBV6-2 or TRBV6-3, the J gene TRBJ2-3, with 7 bases lining up with TRBD2. The CDR3 sequence is 14 residues long. V was pared by 0 bases and J by 5 bases, with 2 bases of the junction left unmatched. Looked up from germline, CDR1 is MNHEY and CDR2 is SVGEGT. This chain's CDR3 is CASSYSSSGDTQYF. The CDR3 DNA follows: TGTGCCAGCAGTTACTCGTCTAGCGGAGATACGCAGTATTTT.

This clonotype showed up just a few times. The chain has TRBV19 and TRBJ1-5; D is perhaps TRBD1 (5 bases). Between the trimmed V and J ends, which lost 6 bases and 6 bases, there was a span of 18 bases. This CDR3 is built from 15 residues. Germline CDR1 LNHDA, CDR2 SQIVND (reference sequence). The CDR3 region is CASSRRLGEGQPQHF. As DNA, the CDR3 is TGTGCCAGTAGCCGGCGTTTGGGGGAAGGTCAGCCCCAGCATTTT.

This sequence joins TRBV2 and TRBJ1-4; the D is unclear. The V gene lost 9 bases and the J gene lost 10 bases, with 9 bases spanning the gap. The CDR3 has 10 residues. Per germline, CDR1 SNHLY and CDR2 FYNNEI. The CDR3 loop is CASGGGKLFF. As DNA, the CDR3 is TGTGCCAGTGGAGGTGGAAAACTGTTTTTT.

The V gene is TRBV6-1, the J gene TRBJ2-4; TRBD1 agrees at 7 bases. Germline V gene sequence: CDR1 MNHNS, CDR2 SASEGT. This CDR3 has 13 amino acids. V lost 5 bases and J lost 5; bases outside the gene matches: 3. This CDR3 is CASSTGVENIQYF. The CDR3 nucleotides read TGTGCCAGCAGTACAGGGGTAGAAAACATTCAGTACTTC.

CDR3 sequence reads: CASTAGTGNQPQHF. The CDR3 nucleotides read TGTGCCAGCACCGCGGGGACAGGGAATCAGCCCCAGCATTTT. This chain connects TRBV12-3 or TRBV12-4 to TRBJ1-5; 9 nucleotides agree with TRBD1. V shed 7 bases and J 4 bases; nucleotides not matched to a gene: 5. The CDR3 runs 14 residues.

The rearrangement links TRBV7-2 to TRBJ2-3; 12 bases map to TRBD1. V lost 4 bases and J lost 4; bases outside the gene matches: 3. The CDR3 consists of 15 residues. Germline CDR1 is SGHTA and CDR2 is FQGNSA. CDR3 loop: CASSSRDRGPDTQYF. In nucleotides, the CDR3 is TGTGCCAGCAGCTCCCGGGACAGGGGGCCAGATACGCAGTATTTT.

The gene calls are TRBV24-1 and TRBJ2-7, with 11 bases identical to TRBD1. Trimming cost V 4 bases and J 6 bases; bases outside gene matches: 4. The CDR3 runs to 14 residues. From germline, CDR1 is KGHDR and CDR2 SFDVKD. CDR3 in amino acids: CATSEPGQGGEQYF. In DNA form, the CDR3 reads TGTGCCACCAGTGAGCCGGGACAGGGGGGCGAGCAGTACTTC.

The chain uses TRBV7-2 and TRBJ1-4; 7 bases are a match to TRBD1. Trimming removed 3 bases from V and 5 bases from J; junction bases left unmatched: 6. The germline CDR1 and CDR2 sequences are SGHTA and FQGNSA. The CDR3 is 15 residues long. The CDR3 sequence is CASSLYGTVNEKLFF. Here the CDR3 DNA reads TGTGCCAGCAGCTTGTATGGGACAGTGAATGAAAAACTGTTTTTT.

The CDR3 coding sequence is TGCAGTGCGAAGACACAAGGTACAACCTACGAGCAGTACTTC. Translating gives CSAKTQGTTYEQYF. The chain uses TRBV20-1 and TRBJ2-7; no clear D gene. The CDR3 runs to 14 residues. Trimming cost V 6 bases and J 2 bases, with 17 bases left between them. Germline V CDR1 and CDR2: DFQATT, SNEGSKA (reference sequence).